This T cell receptor beta chain was observed in a study of T cell responses to AZD1222 COVID-19 vaccine. The method was immunoSEQ multiplex PCR; TCRdb's version includes in-frame clones alone and lacks a portion of them. The sample records under 85,000 clones, roughly 90% being singletons. This CDR3 comprises 15 residues. V gave up 6 bases and J gave up 10 bases; unmatched junction bases: 8. Germline V gene lookup returns CDR1 MDHEN and CDR2 SYDVKM. The chain combines TRBV28 with TRBJ2-3; 15 positions agree with TRBD2. This receptor was obtained from an adult in good health. The sample in question was peripheral blood, obtained on day 0 of AZD1222 vaccination. CDR3 sequence: CASRAGTSGRLAQYF. In nucleotides, the CDR3 is TGTGCCAGCAGAGCTGGGACTAGCGGGAGGTTGGCGCAGTATTTT.